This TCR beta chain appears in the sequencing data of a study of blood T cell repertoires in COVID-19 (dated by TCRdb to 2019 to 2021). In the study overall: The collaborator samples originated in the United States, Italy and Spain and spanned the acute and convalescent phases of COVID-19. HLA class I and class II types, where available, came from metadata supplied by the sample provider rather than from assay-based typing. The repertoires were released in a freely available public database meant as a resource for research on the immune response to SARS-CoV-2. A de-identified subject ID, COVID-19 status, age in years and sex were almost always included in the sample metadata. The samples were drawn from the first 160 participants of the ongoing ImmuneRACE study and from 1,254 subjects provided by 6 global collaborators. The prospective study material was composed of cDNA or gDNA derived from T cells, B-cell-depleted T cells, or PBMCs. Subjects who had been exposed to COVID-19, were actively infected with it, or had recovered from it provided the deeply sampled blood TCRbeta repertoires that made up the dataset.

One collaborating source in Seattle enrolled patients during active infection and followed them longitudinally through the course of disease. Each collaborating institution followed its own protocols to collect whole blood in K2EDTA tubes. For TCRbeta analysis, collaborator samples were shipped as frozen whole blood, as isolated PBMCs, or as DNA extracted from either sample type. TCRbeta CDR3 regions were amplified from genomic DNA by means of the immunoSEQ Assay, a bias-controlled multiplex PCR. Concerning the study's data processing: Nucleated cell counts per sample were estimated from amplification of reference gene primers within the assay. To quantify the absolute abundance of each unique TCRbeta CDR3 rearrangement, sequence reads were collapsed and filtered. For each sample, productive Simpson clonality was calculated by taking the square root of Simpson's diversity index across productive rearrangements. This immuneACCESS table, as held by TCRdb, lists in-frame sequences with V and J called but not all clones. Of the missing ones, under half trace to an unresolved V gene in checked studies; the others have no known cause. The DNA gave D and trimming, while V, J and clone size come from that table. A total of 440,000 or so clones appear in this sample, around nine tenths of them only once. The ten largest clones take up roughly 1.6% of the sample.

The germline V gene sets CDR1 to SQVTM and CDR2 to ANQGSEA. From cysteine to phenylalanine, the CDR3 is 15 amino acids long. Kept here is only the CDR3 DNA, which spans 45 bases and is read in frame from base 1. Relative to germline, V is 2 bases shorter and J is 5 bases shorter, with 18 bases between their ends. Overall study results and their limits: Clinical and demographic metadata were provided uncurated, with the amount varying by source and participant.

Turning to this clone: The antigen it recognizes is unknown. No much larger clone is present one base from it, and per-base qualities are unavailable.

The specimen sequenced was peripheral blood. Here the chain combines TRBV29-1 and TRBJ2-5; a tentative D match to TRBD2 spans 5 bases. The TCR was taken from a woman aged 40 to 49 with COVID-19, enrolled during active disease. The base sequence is TGCAGCGTTGAAACGGCGACTACGGTTGGGGAGACCCAGTACTTC. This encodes CSVETATTVGETQYF.